The clone carrying this T cell receptor (beta chain) was counted only a few times. Produced via immunoSEQ multiplex PCR; TCRdb's table is partial and in-frame only. This table has about 280,000 clones, roughly 85% appearing once. With 5 bases clipped from V and 8 bases from J, the junction kept 10 bases outside the gene matches. This CDR3 is 16 amino acids long. Germline CDR1 and CDR2: MNHEY and SMNVEV (reference sequence). This specimen belongs to a study of blood T cell repertoires in COVID-19. About the study: Nucleic acid was either cDNA or gDNA, and it came from T cells, B-cell-depleted T cells, or PBMCs.

The source is a man in his forties who had been exposed to COVID-19. The sample consisted of PBMCs or T cells enriched from blood (not recorded which). The chain couples TRBV27 to TRBJ1-6; 9 nucleotides agree with TRBD1. CDR3 in amino acids: CASSLTGGGWDSPLHF. In DNA, the CDR3 is TGTGCCAGCAGTCTTACAGGGGGCGGATGGGATTCACCCCTCCACTTT.